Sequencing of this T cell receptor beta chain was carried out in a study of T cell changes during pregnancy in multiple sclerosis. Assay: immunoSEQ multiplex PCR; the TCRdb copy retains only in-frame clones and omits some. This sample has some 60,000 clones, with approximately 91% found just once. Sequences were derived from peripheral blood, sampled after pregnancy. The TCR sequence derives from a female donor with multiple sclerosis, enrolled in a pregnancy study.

The CDR3, as DNA: TGCGCCAGCAGCCGACCAGGACAGCGCAGAAATAGCAATCAGCCCCAGCATTTT. Its protein product is CASSRPGQRRNSNQPQHF. The chain employs TRBV4-1 and TRBJ1-5, with D perhaps matching TRBD1 (6 bases). This CDR3 is 18 amino acids long. Trimming stripped 4 bases from V and 0 bases from J, with 19 bases between. Germline values: CDR1 MGHRA, CDR2 YSYEKL.